A selection of T cell receptor beta chains follows, all from one sample in a study of blood T cell repertoires in COVID-19. Using immunoSEQ multiplex PCR, the repertoire was profiled, and TCRdb retains in-frame clones only, with some absent. The table has approximately 110,000 clones, about 70% seen once. The sequencing sample was made of peripheral blood. Receptors originate from an older man with COVID-19, enrolled during active disease. Both conserved end residues are part of each CDR3. Each record gives: D gene, clone size, V gene, J gene, CDR3 protein, CDR3 DNA. The D gene is left open where the match is weak. Expanded clones get a size class; other rows say once, few or many, or leave the size out.

d_call: TRBD2; clone_size: .; v_call: TRBV20-1; j_call: TRBJ2-1; cdr3_aa: CSASPSGSYNEQFF; cdr3_nt: TGCAGTGCTAGTCCTAGCGGGTCCTACAATGAGCAGTTCTTC
d_call: .; clone_size: .; v_call: TRBV11-2; j_call: TRBJ1-1; cdr3_aa: CASSSSRGTEAFF; cdr3_nt: TGTGCCAGCAGCTCGAGTCGGGGAACTGAAGCTTTCTTT
d_call: .; clone_size: .; v_call: TRBV7-9; j_call: TRBJ2-3; cdr3_aa: CASSQDTQYF; cdr3_nt: TGTGCCAGCAGCCAAGATACGCAGTATTTT
d_call: .; clone_size: .; v_call: TRBV28; j_call: TRBJ1-5; cdr3_aa: CASSWLGGGRRDQPQHF; cdr3_nt: TGTGCCAGCAGTTGGCTAGGGGGGGGGCGTAGGGATCAGCCCCAGCATTTT
d_call: TRBD2; clone_size: .; v_call: TRBV6-5; j_call: TRBJ2-7; cdr3_aa: CASSYKLAGIEQYF; cdr3_nt: TGTGCCAGCAGTTACAAACTAGCGGGGATCGAGCAGTACTTC
d_call: .; clone_size: .; v_call: TRBV9; j_call: TRBJ2-3; cdr3_aa: CASSKDHSSTDTQYF; cdr3_nt: TGTGCCAGCAGTAAAGATCACTCTAGCACAGATACGCAGTATTTT
d_call: .; clone_size: .; v_call: TRBV11-3; j_call: TRBJ2-1; cdr3_aa: CASSGWENTYNEQFF; cdr3_nt: TGTGCCAGCTCTGGTTGGGAGAACACCTACAATGAGCAGTTCTTC
d_call: .; clone_size: few; v_call: TRBV11-3; j_call: TRBJ1-1; cdr3_aa: CASSLGGLNTEAFF; cdr3_nt: TGTGCCAGCAGCTTAGGAGGATTGAACACTGAAGCTTTCTTT
d_call: TRBD1; clone_size: .; v_call: TRBV29-1; j_call: TRBJ2-5; cdr3_aa: CSAVRDRVQETQYF; cdr3_nt: TGCAGCGCCGTCCGGGACAGGGTACAAGAGACCCAGTACTTC
d_call: TRBD2; clone_size: once; v_call: TRBV9; j_call: TRBJ2-1; cdr3_aa: CASSAMGLAVHNEQFF; cdr3_nt: TGTGCCAGCAGCGCCATGGGACTAGCGGTACACAATGAGCAGTTCTTC
d_call: TRBD1; clone_size: few; v_call: TRBV18; j_call: TRBJ2-7; cdr3_aa: CASSPPEGTGGYEQYF; cdr3_nt: TGTGCCAGCTCACCCCCGGAGGGGACAGGGGGGTACGAGCAGTACTTC
d_call: .; clone_size: .; v_call: TRBV2; j_call: TRBJ1-4; cdr3_aa: CASSPMGGGDEKLFF; cdr3_nt: TGTGCCAGCAGTCCGATGGGAGGGGGGGATGAAAAACTGTTTTTT
d_call: TRBD1; clone_size: .; v_call: TRBV19; j_call: TRBJ1-4; cdr3_aa: CASSGGTVNEKLFF; cdr3_nt: TGTGCCAGTAGTGGGGGGACAGTTAATGAAAAACTGTTTTTT
d_call: TRBD2; clone_size: few; v_call: TRBV4-2; j_call: TRBJ2-1; cdr3_aa: CASSQEGWASGSHEQFF; cdr3_nt: TGTGCCAGCAGCCAAGAGGGTTGGGCTAGCGGGAGCCATGAGCAGTTCTTC
d_call: TRBD1; clone_size: .; v_call: TRBV5-1; j_call: TRBJ1-6; cdr3_aa: CASSRDRGNSPLHF; cdr3_nt: TGCGCCAGCAGTAGGGACAGGGGAAATTCACCCCTCCACTTT
d_call: TRBD2; clone_size: .; v_call: TRBV10-3; j_call: TRBJ2-1; cdr3_aa: CAILGLAGVGEQFF; cdr3_nt: TGTGCCATCCTGGGACTAGCGGGAGTGGGTGAGCAGTTCTTC
d_call: .; clone_size: .; v_call: TRBV6-5; j_call: TRBJ2-7; cdr3_aa: CASSYSEGREQYF; cdr3_nt: TGTGCCAGCAGTTACTCGGAAGGGAGGGAGCAGTACTTC
d_call: TRBD1; clone_size: once; v_call: TRBV4-1; j_call: TRBJ1-1; cdr3_aa: CASSQVQGETEAFF; cdr3_nt: TGCGCCAGCAGCCAAGTCCAGGGGGAGACTGAAGCTTTCTTT
d_call: .; clone_size: .; v_call: TRBV29-1; j_call: TRBJ1-1; cdr3_aa: CSVAGGLPNTEAFF; cdr3_nt: TGCAGCGTTGCCGGGGGGCTACCGAACACTGAAGCTTTCTTT
d_call: .; clone_size: .; v_call: TRBV5-1; j_call: TRBJ2-7; cdr3_aa: CASSLGASLSSYEQYF; cdr3_nt: TGCGCCAGCAGCTTGGGGGCTTCCCTGAGCTCCTACGAGCAGTACTTC
d_call: .; clone_size: .; v_call: TRBV6-6; j_call: TRBJ1-6; cdr3_aa: CASRPPGSYNSPLHF; cdr3_nt: TGTGCCAGCAGACCGCCGGGTTCCTATAATTCACCCCTCCACTTT
d_call: .; clone_size: .; v_call: TRBV14; j_call: TRBJ2-5; cdr3_aa: CASSLWRTGETQYF; cdr3_nt: TGTGCCAGCAGCCTCTGGCGCACCGGGGAGACCCAGTACTTC
d_call: TRBD1; clone_size: .; v_call: TRBV10-3; j_call: TRBJ1-4; cdr3_aa: CAISESGTGPEKLFF; cdr3_nt: TGTGCCATCAGTGAGAGTGGGACAGGGCCCGAAAAACTGTTTTTT
d_call: TRBD2; clone_size: .; v_call: TRBV6-5; j_call: TRBJ2-7; cdr3_aa: CASSYRLAGEYEQYF; cdr3_nt: TGTGCCAGCAGTTACAGACTAGCGGGAGAGTACGAGCAGTACTTC
d_call: .; clone_size: .; v_call: TRBV28; j_call: TRBJ1-2; cdr3_aa: CASTPGGRNYGYTF; cdr3_nt: TGTGCCAGCACCCCGGGTGGGAGGAACTATGGCTACACCTTC
d_call: TRBD1; clone_size: .; v_call: TRBV4-1; j_call: TRBJ1-5; cdr3_aa: CASSQAQGQPQHF; cdr3_nt: TGCGCCAGCAGCCAAGCACAGGGGCAGCCCCAGCATTTT
d_call: TRBD2; clone_size: .; v_call: TRBV13; j_call: TRBJ2-7; cdr3_aa: CASSLESLAGRPYEQYF; cdr3_nt: TGTGCCAGCAGCTTAGAATCCCTAGCGGGAAGGCCCTACGAGCAGTACTTC
d_call: .; clone_size: .; v_call: TRBV7-2; j_call: TRBJ1-5; cdr3_aa: CASSSQGNSNQPQHF; cdr3_nt: TGTGCCAGCAGCTCCCAGGGGAATAGCAATCAGCCCCAGCATTTT
d_call: .; clone_size: .; v_call: TRBV7-2; j_call: TRBJ1-5; cdr3_aa: CASSLGRYSNQPQHF; cdr3_nt: TGTGCCAGCAGCTTAGGGAGATATAGCAATCAGCCCCAGCATTTT
d_call: .; clone_size: .; v_call: TRBV4-3; j_call: TRBJ1-5; cdr3_aa: CASSPEAGASNQPQHF; cdr3_nt: TGCGCCAGCAGCCCCGAAGCAGGGGCCAGCAATCAGCCCCAGCATTTT
d_call: .; clone_size: few; v_call: TRBV5-1; j_call: TRBJ2-3; cdr3_aa: CASSFEAGLTDTQYF; cdr3_nt: TGCGCCAGCAGCTTCGAGGCGGGGCTCACAGATACGCAGTATTTT
d_call: .; clone_size: .; v_call: TRBV6-5; j_call: TRBJ2-3; cdr3_aa: CASRSPRDFTDTQYF; cdr3_nt: TGTGCCAGTCGCAGCCCTAGGGACTTTACAGATACGCAGTATTTT
d_call: .; clone_size: .; v_call: TRBV28; j_call: TRBJ1-5; cdr3_aa: CASSLNRGAGNQPQHF; cdr3_nt: TGTGCCAGCAGCCTTAATCGGGGGGCGGGCAATCAGCCCCAGCATTTT
d_call: .; clone_size: .; v_call: TRBV6-6; j_call: TRBJ2-1; cdr3_aa: CASSSATRYNEQFF; cdr3_nt: TGTGCCAGCAGCTCCGCGACTCGTTACAATGAGCAGTTCTTC
d_call: .; clone_size: .; v_call: TRBV5-1; j_call: TRBJ2-7; cdr3_aa: CASSFPIGGGEDEQYF; cdr3_nt: TGCGCCAGCAGCTTCCCCATAGGGGGAGGGGAGGACGAGCAGTACTTC
d_call: TRBD1; clone_size: .; v_call: TRBV19; j_call: TRBJ2-7; cdr3_aa: CASSSRQGSSYEQYF; cdr3_nt: TGTGCCAGTAGTTCGCGACAGGGGTCCTCCTACGAGCAGTACTTC
d_call: TRBD2; clone_size: .; v_call: TRBV6-1; j_call: TRBJ2-3; cdr3_aa: CASSELIAGGLGGTDTQYF; cdr3_nt: TGTGCCAGCAGCGAACTGATAGCGGGAGGGTTGGGCGGCACAGATACGCAGTATTTT
d_call: TRBD2; clone_size: .; v_call: TRBV4-3; j_call: TRBJ2-7; cdr3_aa: CASSQEGLAAYEQYF; cdr3_nt: TGCGCCAGCAGCCAAGAGGGACTAGCGGCGTACGAGCAGTACTTC
d_call: .; clone_size: few; v_call: TRBV6-6; j_call: TRBJ1-5; cdr3_aa: CASSPGVQPQHF; cdr3_nt: TGTGCCAGCAGTCCCGGGGTTCAGCCCCAGCATTTT
d_call: TRBD1; clone_size: .; v_call: TRBV5-1; j_call: TRBJ1-5; cdr3_aa: CASSPGTGFRQPQHF; cdr3_nt: TGCGCCAGCAGCCCCGGGACAGGGTTTAGGCAGCCCCAGCATTTT
d_call: .; clone_size: .; v_call: TRBV27; j_call: TRBJ1-2; cdr3_aa: CASSHEGRQDDGYTF; cdr3_nt: TGTGCCAGCAGCCACGAGGGGAGACAGGATGATGGCTACACCTTC
d_call: TRBD1; clone_size: .; v_call: TRBV28; j_call: TRBJ2-7; cdr3_aa: CASSLRDSRYEQYF; cdr3_nt: TGTGCCAGCAGCCTCCGGGACAGCAGATACGAGCAGTACTTC
d_call: .; clone_size: .; v_call: TRBV28; j_call: TRBJ1-6; cdr3_aa: CASSFNRVPLHF; cdr3_nt: TGTGCCAGCAGTTTTAACAGGGTCCCCCTCCACTTT
d_call: .; clone_size: .; v_call: TRBV30; j_call: TRBJ2-5; cdr3_aa: CAWRPQRGTQYF; cdr3_nt: TGTGCCTGGAGGCCCCAACGCGGGACCCAGTACTTC
d_call: .; clone_size: .; v_call: TRBV24-1; j_call: TRBJ2-7; cdr3_aa: CATSDTSYEQYF; cdr3_nt: TGTGCCACTTCGGACACATCCTACGAGCAGTACTTC
d_call: .; clone_size: .; v_call: TRBV4-1; j_call: TRBJ2-7; cdr3_aa: CASSPAGGLGTYEQYF; cdr3_nt: TGCGCCAGCAGCCCAGCAGGGGGACTAGGGACCTACGAGCAGTACTTC
d_call: .; clone_size: .; v_call: TRBV7-2; j_call: TRBJ2-7; cdr3_aa: CASSLLLAASYEQYF; cdr3_nt: TGTGCCAGCAGCTTACTACTAGCTGCCTCCTACGAGCAGTACTTC
d_call: .; clone_size: .; v_call: TRBV2; j_call: TRBJ2-7; cdr3_aa: CASSPSRSGYEQYF; cdr3_nt: TGTGCCAGCAGTCCGAGCCGGAGCGGCTACGAGCAGTACTTC
d_call: TRBD2; clone_size: .; v_call: TRBV28; j_call: TRBJ2-7; cdr3_aa: CASSLGGRVHEQYF; cdr3_nt: TGTGCCAGCAGTTTAGGCGGGAGGGTCCACGAGCAGTACTTC
d_call: .; clone_size: .; v_call: TRBV9; j_call: TRBJ2-5; cdr3_aa: CASSVDAGFQETQYF; cdr3_nt: TGTGCCAGCAGCGTAGACGCGGGATTCCAAGAGACCCAGTACTTC
d_call: TRBD1; clone_size: .; v_call: TRBV5-1; j_call: TRBJ1-1; cdr3_aa: CASSLQGEGTEAFF; cdr3_nt: TGCGCCAGCAGCTTACAGGGGGAAGGCACTGAAGCTTTCTTT
d_call: .; clone_size: few; v_call: TRBV28; j_call: TRBJ2-5; cdr3_aa: CASRPSDLETQYF; cdr3_nt: TGTGCCAGCAGACCTAGCGATTTGGAGACCCAGTACTTC
d_call: TRBD1; clone_size: few; v_call: TRBV18; j_call: TRBJ1-1; cdr3_aa: CASSGQGANEAFF; cdr3_nt: TGTGCCAGCTCAGGACAGGGGGCAAATGAAGCTTTCTTT
d_call: TRBD2; clone_size: few; v_call: TRBV9; j_call: TRBJ2-7; cdr3_aa: CASSVASGFSYEQYF; cdr3_nt: TGTGCCAGCAGCGTGGCTAGCGGGTTCTCCTACGAGCAGTACTTC
d_call: TRBD1; clone_size: few; v_call: TRBV19; j_call: TRBJ2-5; cdr3_aa: CASSRGTGQETQYF; cdr3_nt: TGTGCCAGTAGTAGGGGGACAGGGCAAGAGACCCAGTACTTC